This passage covers 26 T cell receptor beta chains from one sample sequenced in a study of vaccination effects on CD4 cells after COVID-19. These receptors lack a known antigen. When around 10 days of culture had elapsed, CD4+ T cells were isolated. Vaccination of participants consisted of two doses of either the BNT162b2 or mRNA-1273 vaccine. Sequencing used immunoSEQ multiplex PCR; TCRdb keeps in-frame clones, though not all of them. The repertoire holds around 66,000 clones, with roughly 74% as singletons. This specimen consisted of CD4+ T cells from PBMCs cultured without peptide, obtained after COVID-19 vaccination. The receptors here all came from a human donor who received a COVID-19 vaccine.

The chain carries TRBV7-2 and TRBJ1-6, with 7 positions matching TRBD1. Germline trimming cut 5 bases from V and 8 bases from J; bases unmatched to any gene: 9. CDR1 and CDR2 (germline): SGHTA, FQGNSA. This CDR3 spans 15 amino acids. CDR3 coding DNA: TGTGCCAGCAGCCTGACAGGGTTTCGGGATTCACCCCTCCACTTT. Its translation is CASSLTGFRDSPLHF.

The V and J genes are TRBV5-1 and TRBJ1-1, with D perhaps TRBD1 (6 bases). Trimming stripped 0 bases from V and 1 base from J, with 7 bases between. The CDR3 extends over 14 amino acids. Germline loops: CDR1 SGHRS, CDR2 YFSETQ. CDR3 DNA sequence: TGCGCCAGCAGCTTGGCGGGACAGAACACTGAAGCTTTCTTT. Encoded protein: CASSLAGQNTEAFF.

The V and J genes are TRBV5-6 and TRBJ1-1, with TRBD1 identical over 11 bases. This CDR3 spans 15 amino acids. Trimming at V came to 4 bases and at J to 5 bases, leaving 7 bases not matched to a gene. Germline assignment: CDR1 SGHDT and CDR2 YYEEEE. The CDR3 sequence is CASSPGGQGGTEAFF. DNA of the CDR3: TGTGCCAGCAGCCCGGGGGGACAGGGGGGGACTGAAGCTTTCTTT.

A single count supports this clone. The rearrangement uses TRBV24-1 and TRBJ2-2; 8 nucleotides line up with TRBD1. Germline CDR1 KGHDR, CDR2 SFDVKD. Unmatched junction bases numbered 3, after V lost 0 bases and J lost 1 base. The CDR3 runs to 17 residues. The CDR3: CATSDLSGTGNTGELFF. The CDR3 nucleotides read TGTGCCACCAGTGATTTGTCCGGGACAGGGAACACCGGGGAGCTGTTTTTT.

J is TRBJ2-5 and V is TRBV9; a weak D match, TRBD1 (5 bases). Germline loops: CDR1 SGDLS, CDR2 YYNGEE. The CDR3 contains 15 residues. The V gene lost 2 bases and the J gene lost 5 bases, with 16 bases spanning the gap. As DNA, the CDR3 is TGTGCCAGCAGCGTCGGGCAGGGCGGATGGGAGACCCAGTACTTC. Protein product: CASSVGQGGWETQYF. The whole variable domain, filled in from reference TRBV9 and TRBJ2-5, reads DSGVTQTPKHLITATGQRVTLRCSPRSGDLSVYWYQQSLDQGLQFLIQYYNGEERAKGNILERFSAQQFPDLHSELNLSSLELGDSALYFCASSVGQGGWETQYFGPGTRLLVL.

This clone was counted only a few times. The gene calls are TRBV10-3 and TRBJ1-1; 10 nucleotides align to TRBD1. The ends lost 11 bases at V and 1 base at J; junction bases unmatched: 4. Germline CDR1 is ENHRY and CDR2 is SYGVKD. The CDR3 has 13 residues. In DNA form, the CDR3 reads TGTGCCGTAGACAGGGGGCCGAACACTGAAGCTTTCTTT. Protein product: CAVDRGPNTEAFF.

This clone was counted only a few times. CDR3 in amino acids: CASSEWSGPARETQYF. CDR3 coding DNA: TGCGCCAGCAGTGAGTGGAGCGGGCCTGCACGGGAGACCCAGTACTTC. The genes are TRBV10-2 and TRBJ2-5; a possible D gene is TRBD2 (6 bases). V shed 1 base and J shed 5 bases, with 17 bases lying between them. Per germline, CDR1 WSHSY and CDR2 SAAADI. The length of the CDR3 is 16 residues.

A single count supports this clone. The chain joins TRBV6-6 to TRBJ2-4, with a weak D call TRBD1 (5 bases). V was cut by 2 bases and J by 6 bases, with 14 bases left in between. The CDR3 spans 15 residues. The germline V gene has CDR1 MNHNY and CDR2 SVGAGI (reference sequence). The CDR3 coding sequence is TGTGCCAGCAGTTACGGGCAGGGATTGGTAAACATTCAGTACTTC. Its translation: CASSYGQGLVNIQYF.

V is TRBV18 and J is TRBJ1-6, with 7 bases aligning to TRBD1. In germline, CDR1 is KGHSH, CDR2 LQKENI. The V and J ends lost 6 bases and 7 bases, in that order; junction bases with no gene match: 6. The CDR3 covers 14 residues. The CDR3 region is CASSFGDRNSPLHF. CDR3 DNA: TGTGCCAGCTCCTTCGGGGACAGAAATTCACCCCTCCACTTT.

About this clone itself: The sample carries other DNA sequences with the same CDR3. J is TRBJ1-5 and V is TRBV2; 7 bases match TRBD1. Per the germline V gene, CDR1 is SNHLY and CDR2 is FYNNEI. This CDR3 contains 14 residues. Unmatched junction bases numbered 5, after V lost 2 bases and J lost 7 bases. The CDR3 DNA follows: TGTGCCAGCAGTGAACGACAGGGTGGCCAGCCCCAGCATTTT. Translating it yields CASSERQGGQPQHF.

The chain is built from TRBV19 and TRBJ1-1; 11 positions match TRBD1. The CDR3 has 15 amino acids. V shed 5 bases, J shed 4 bases, and the junction held 6 bases outside the gene matches. The germline gives CDR1 LNHDA, CDR2 SQIVND (reference sequence). The CDR3 DNA reads as TGTGCCAGTAGTGCACCCGGGACAGGGGGCACTGAAGCTTTCTTT. It specifies CASSAPGTGGTEAFF.

This chain joins TRBV12-3 or TRBV12-4 and TRBJ1-5, with a possible D match to TRBD1 (6 bases). Deletions cut 7 bases from V and 7 bases from J, with 14 bases between. This CDR3 contains 13 residues. The CDR3 nucleotides are TGTGCCAGCACCTCAGGGAGGGGGCAGCCCCAGCATTTT. Translated: CASTSGRGQPQHF.

The chain recombines TRBV4-2 with TRBJ2-1; 7 nucleotides agree with TRBD2. The CDR3 contains 16 residues. Germline assignment: CDR1 LGHNA and CDR2 YNFKEQ. With 3 bases clipped from V and 7 bases from J, the junction kept 12 bases outside the gene matches. This CDR3 is CASSQWTSRGLNEQFF. The CDR3 DNA reads TGTGCCAGCAGCCAGTGGACTAGTCGAGGATTAAATGAGCAGTTCTTC.

The chain combines TRBV10-2 with TRBJ2-7; 10 bases line up with TRBD1. The V gene's germline CDR1 is WSHSY and CDR2 SAAADI. After removal of 7 bases from V and 11 bases from J, the junction contained 11 bases not matched to a gene. This CDR3 comprises 13 residues. CDR3 loop: CASTGDRGGLKYV. DNA of the CDR3: TGCGCCAGCACGGGGGACAGGGGAGGACTTAAGTACGTC.

The chain combines TRBV12-3 or TRBV12-4 with TRBJ1-2; D is perhaps TRBD1 (6 bases). Trimming shortened V by 4 bases and J by 12 bases, and 12 bases separated the two germline ends. This CDR3 contains 11 residues. CDR3 residues: CASSSYRDNTF. The CDR3, as DNA: TGTGCCAGCAGTTCCTACAGGGATAACACCTTC.

J is TRBJ1-2 and V is TRBV20-1; tentative D call: TRBD1 (5 bases). This CDR3 region has 10 residues. CDR1 and CDR2 from the germline V gene are DFQATT and SNEGSKA (reference sequence). Here the CDR3 reads CGGWDYGYTF. Here the CDR3 DNA reads TGCGGGGGGTGGGACTATGGCTACACCTTC.

The chain carries TRBV7-2 and TRBJ2-3, with D possibly matching TRBD2 (5 bases). Germline V gene sequence: CDR1 SGHTA, CDR2 FQGNSA. CDR3 length: 15 amino acids. Trimming removed 3 bases from V and 4 bases from J, with 14 bases in between. The CDR3 is CASSLSLARADTQYF. CDR3 bases: TGTGCCAGCAGCTTGAGTCTAGCAAGAGCAGATACGCAGTATTTT.

The chain has TRBV6-6 and TRBJ1-4; D is uncertain. Per the germline V gene, CDR1 is MNHNY and CDR2 is SVGAGI (reference sequence). There are 15 residues in the CDR3. V was pared by 2 bases and J by 3 bases, with 10 bases between. CDR3 protein: CASSYLARSNEKLFF. The CDR3 DNA follows: TGTGCCAGCAGTTACCTGGCCAGATCTAATGAAAAACTGTTTTTT.

CDR3 DNA sequence: TGCGCCAGCAGGCCGGGACAGGGGGCAGGAGATACGCAGTATTTT. Translating gives CASRPGQGAGDTQYF. The rearrangement uses TRBV10-1 and TRBJ2-3, with 12 bases that match TRBD1. The germline gives CDR1 WNHNN, CDR2 SYGVQD (reference sequence). The CDR3 is 15 amino acids. Trimming at V came to 6 bases and at J to 5 bases, leaving 6 bases not matched to a gene.

The chain is built from TRBV5-3 and TRBJ2-4, with D perhaps being TRBD1 or TRBD2 (6 bases each). TRBV5-3 is treated as an ORF (open reading frame) with a function not yet certain. Deletions cut 4 bases from V and 7 bases from J, with 30 bases between. This CDR3 spans 19 amino acids. DNA for the CDR3: TGTGCCAGAAGCCGACAACTAGCCGACCTCACAAAGGGGGAGAACATTCAGTACTTC. This encodes CARSRQLADLTKGENIQYF.

This rearrangement joins TRBV30 to TRBJ1-4; D possibly corresponds to TRBD1 (5 bases). The CDR3 sequence is 15 residues long. Germline V gene data show CDR1 as GTSNPN and CDR2 as SVGIG (reference sequence). V shed 3 bases and J shed 7 bases, with 18 bases lying between them. CDR3 in amino acids: CAWSGAARFGEKLFF. CDR3 DNA sequence: TGTGCCTGGAGCGGGGCCGCACGTTTTGGTGAAAAACTGTTTTTT. The full variable domain, rest sourced from reference TRBV30 and TRBJ1-4, is SQTIHQWPATLVQPVGSPLSLECTVEGTSNPNLYWYRQAAGRGLQLLFYSVGIGQISSEVPQNLSASRPQDRQFILSSKKLLLSDSGFYLCAWSGAARFGEKLFFGSGTQLSVL.

The chain combines TRBV6-5 with TRBJ1-2; a weak D match, TRBD1 (6 bases). The CDR3 loop spans 12 amino acids. From germline, CDR1 is MNHEY and CDR2 SVGAGI. V shed 5 bases and J shed 6 bases, with 10 bases lying between them. CDR3: CASSLTGNGYTF. The DNA of the CDR3 is TGTGCCAGCAGTCTCACAGGGAATGGCTACACCTTC.

This chain uses TRBV3-1 (or the pseudogene TRBV3-2) with TRBJ2-5; D is perhaps TRBD2 (6 bases). The CDR3 runs to 17 residues. V dropped 4 bases and J dropped 1 base, with 19 bases sitting between them. The germline V gene encodes CDR1 LGHDT and CDR2 YNNKEL (reference sequence). Written as DNA, the CDR3 is TGTGCCAGCAGCCCTCCACATTCTAGCGACCGCCAAGAGACCCAGTACTTC. This translates into CASSPPHSSDRQETQYF.

The rearrangement joins TRBV10-3 to TRBJ2-3; D ambiguous. Trimming shortened V by 3 bases and J by 2 bases, and 15 bases separated the two germline ends. The CDR3 has 16 residues. Germline V CDR1 and CDR2: ENHRY, SYGVKD. CDR3 in amino acids: CAISDFGALTTDTQYF. The CDR3 nucleotides read TGTGCCATCAGTGATTTCGGAGCACTTACCACAGATACGCAGTATTTT.

The V and J genes are TRBV19 and TRBJ2-5, with D possibly matching TRBD2 (6 bases). CDR1 and CDR2 from the germline V gene are LNHDA and SQIVND (reference sequence). The CDR3 has 15 amino acids. V lost 3 bases and J lost 2, with 13 bases in between. Here the CDR3 reads CASSMVGEAQETQYF. CDR3 nucleotide sequence: TGTGCCAGTAGTATGGTGGGGGAGGCTCAAGAGACCCAGTACTTC.

The gene calls are TRBV7-3 and TRBJ2-3, with 7 bases aligning to TRBD2. The CDR3 is 15 residues long. Germline V CDR1 and CDR2: SGHTA, FQGTGA. V shed 2 bases, J shed 1 base, and the junction held 3 bases outside the gene matches. As DNA, the CDR3 is TGTGCCAGCAGCTTAGAGGGAGGGGGCACAGATACGCAGTATTTT. Its translation: CASSLEGGGTDTQYF.